The T cell receptor beta chain described here comes from a study of cytomegalovirus exposure and HLA in healthy donors. Study findings and constraints: Links to common viral pathogens appeared, in a later analysis, for several of the most significant clusters. TCR beta chain V- and J-gene trimming was linked, in a later analysis, to a missense variant in DCLRE1C.

The PCR ran on 60 Vbeta and 13 Jbeta primers. In the study's own analysis: Roughly 9.9 million shared chains were among the about 80 million unique TCR beta chains that a later analysis counted. Only in-frame clones appear in the TCRdb table, and some are missing; sequencing was by immunoSEQ multiplex PCR. V, J and clone size reflect that table, while D and trimming were determined from the DNA. The data contain more than 150,000 clones, 70% to 85% of them singletons. This clone was detected a few times. Its antigen is not known. CDR1 and CDR2 (germline): MNHEY, SMNVEV (reference sequence). The CDR3 has 13 amino acids. Deletions cut 3 bases from V and 6 bases from J, with 9 bases between. Unrecorded immune exposures were likely, despite nominal health at sampling.

The source is a woman aged 45-60 years in good health and CMV-seropositive. The rearrangement uses TRBV27 and TRBJ2-1, with TRBD2 as a possible D gene (5 bases). Sequencing was done on a sample of PBMCs. CDR3 residues: CASSLRESNEQFF. The CDR3 coding sequence is TGTGCCAGCAGTTTGAGGGAGAGCAATGAGCAGTTCTTC.